This T cell receptor (beta chain) was found in a study of blood T cells in healthy people across ages. Notes on the study in general: TCR beta diversity per million T cells fell roughly linearly with age.

For this clonotype: The antigen is unknown. Compared with germline, one end of the junction differs, possibly owing to a read error.

The authors ran a second PCR of about 7 to 11 cycles using a sample-barcoded 5' primer and a J-beta primer mix. TCRdb redid the calling of the 5' RACE reads with MiXCR, one entry per CDR3 protein. Of 1,500,000 or so distinct CDR3 sequences listed, roughly 43% are singletons. The sequence was collected from a woman aged 18-29 years in good health. Sequenced: blood.

The CDR3 region has the DNA TGTGCCAGCAGCCGACTAGGCCCCGGGGAACTGTTTTTT. This sequence encodes CASSRLGPGELFF. This chain links TRBV13 with TRBJ2-2; D is perhaps TRBD2 (6 bases). This CDR3 has 13 residues. CDR1 and CDR2 from the germline V gene are PRHDT and FYEKMQ (reference sequence).